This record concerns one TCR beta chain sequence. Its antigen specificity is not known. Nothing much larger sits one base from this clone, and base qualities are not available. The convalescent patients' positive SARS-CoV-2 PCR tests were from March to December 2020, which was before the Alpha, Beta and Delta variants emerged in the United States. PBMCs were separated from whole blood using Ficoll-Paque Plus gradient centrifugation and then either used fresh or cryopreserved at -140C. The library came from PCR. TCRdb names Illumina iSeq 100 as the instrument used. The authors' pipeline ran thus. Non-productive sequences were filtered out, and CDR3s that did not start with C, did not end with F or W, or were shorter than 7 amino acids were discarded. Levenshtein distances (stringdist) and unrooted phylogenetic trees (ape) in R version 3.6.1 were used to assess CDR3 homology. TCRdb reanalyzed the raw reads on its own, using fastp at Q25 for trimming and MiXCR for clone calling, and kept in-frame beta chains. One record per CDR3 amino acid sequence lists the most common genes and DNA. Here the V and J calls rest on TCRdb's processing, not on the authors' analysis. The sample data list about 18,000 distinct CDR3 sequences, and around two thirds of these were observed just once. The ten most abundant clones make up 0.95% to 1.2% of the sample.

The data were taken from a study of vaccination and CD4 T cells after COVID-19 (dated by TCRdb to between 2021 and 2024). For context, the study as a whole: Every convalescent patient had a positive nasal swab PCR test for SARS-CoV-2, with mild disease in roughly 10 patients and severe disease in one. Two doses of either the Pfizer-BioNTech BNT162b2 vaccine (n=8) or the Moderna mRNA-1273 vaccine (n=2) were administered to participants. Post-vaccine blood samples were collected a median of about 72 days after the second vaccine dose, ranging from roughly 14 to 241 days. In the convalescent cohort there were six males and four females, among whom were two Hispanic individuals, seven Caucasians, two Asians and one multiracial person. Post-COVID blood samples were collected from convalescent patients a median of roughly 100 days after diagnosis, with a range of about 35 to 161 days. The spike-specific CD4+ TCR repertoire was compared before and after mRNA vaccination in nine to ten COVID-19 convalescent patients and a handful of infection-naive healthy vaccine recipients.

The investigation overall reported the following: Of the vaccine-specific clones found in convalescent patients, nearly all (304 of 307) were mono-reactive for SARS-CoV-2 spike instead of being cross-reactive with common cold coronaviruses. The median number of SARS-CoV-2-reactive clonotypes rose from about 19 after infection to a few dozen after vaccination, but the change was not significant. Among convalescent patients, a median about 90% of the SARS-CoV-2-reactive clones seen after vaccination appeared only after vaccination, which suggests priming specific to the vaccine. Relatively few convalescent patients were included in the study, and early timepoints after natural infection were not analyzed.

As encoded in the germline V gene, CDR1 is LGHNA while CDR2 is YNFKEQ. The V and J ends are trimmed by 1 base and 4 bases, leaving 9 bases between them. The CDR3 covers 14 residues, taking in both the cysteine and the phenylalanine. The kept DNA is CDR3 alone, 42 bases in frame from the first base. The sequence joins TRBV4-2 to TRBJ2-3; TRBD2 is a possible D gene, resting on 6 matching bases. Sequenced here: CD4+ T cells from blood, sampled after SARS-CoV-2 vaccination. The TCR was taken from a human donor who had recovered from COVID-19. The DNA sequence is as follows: TGTGCCAGCAGCCAAGTGTCGGGAGCAGATACGCAGTATTTT. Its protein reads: CASSQVSGADTQYF.